The next 8 T cell receptor beta chains were all read from a single sample in a study of T cells expressing NK-cell markers. Reanalyzing the 5' RACE reads, TCRdb keeps one entry per CDR3 protein, without DNA. This listing includes approximately 380,000 distinct CDR3 sequences. Sequencing was performed on blood T cells: a sorted CD56 or NKG2C T cell subset, CD4+ or CD8+ T cells, or bulk PBMC T cells (not recorded which). The receptors derive from a man aged 18-75 years in good health.

This chain links TRBV11-2 with TRBJ2-5; TCRdb picks TRBD2, but there is no DNA to check that call. The CDR3 extends over 20 amino acids. Germline assignment: CDR1 SGHAT and CDR2 FQNNGV. The CDR3 sequence: CASSPRRPGSGGAPRETQYF.

The V gene is TRBV5-4, the J gene TRBJ2-2. CDR1 and CDR2 (germline): SGHNT, YYREEE (reference sequence). This CDR3 region has 14 residues. The CDR3 sequence: CASSGDMNTGELFF.

The rearrangement joins TRBV18 to TRBJ2-1; TCRdb designates TRBD1, a call that cannot be tested without DNA. CDR3 length: 14 amino acids. Germline CDR1 and CDR2: KGHSH and LQKENI. CDR3 loop: CASSPSLAYNEQFF.

The chain uses TRBV12-3 or TRBV12-4 and TRBJ1-6; TCRdb proposes TRBD1, but this gene call is untestable without DNA. The CDR3 is 14 amino acids. Here the CDR3 reads CASSAQGAGSPLHF.

The V call is TRBV10-3, the J call TRBJ2-5; TCRdb reports TRBD2, a call that lacks DNA to check it against. Germline assignment: CDR1 ENHRY and CDR2 SYGVKD. This CDR3 region has 15 residues. The CDR3 region is CAISDPGLSQETQYF.

This rearrangement joins TRBV5-1 to TRBJ2-2; the D call from TCRdb, TRBD1, cannot be confirmed without DNA. CDR3 length equals 16 residues. The germline V gene has CDR1 SGHRS and CDR2 YFSETQ. The CDR3 sequence: CASSLRQGAITGELFF. The full variable domain, rest sourced from reference TRBV5-1 and TRBJ2-2, is KAGVTQTPRYLIKTRGQQVTLSCSPISGHRSVSWYQQTPGQGLQFLFEYFSETQRNKGNFPGRFSGRQFSNSRSEMNVSTLELGDSALYLCASSLRQGAITGELFFGEGSRLTVL.

The chain links TRBV28 to TRBJ2-1; TCRdb's D gene call, TRBD1, goes unchecked for lack of DNA. The CDR3 length is 16 residues. Germline V gives CDR1 MDHEN, CDR2 SYDVKM. The CDR3 here is CASSSRRGVSYNEQFF.

The V and J genes are TRBV9 and TRBJ2-3; TCRdb's D call of TRBD2 is untestable without DNA. CDR1 is SGDLS, CDR2 YYNGEE, per germline. There are 16 residues in the CDR3. CDR3 sequence: CASSRGGASGVDTQYF.